A selection of T cell receptor beta chains follows, all from one sample in a study of T cell repertoires in cytomegalovirus infection. One entry per CDR3 protein results from TCRdb running MiXCR on the reads. The top ten hold less than 25% of the sample, which has 170,000 or so distinct CDR3 sequences, 17% seen once. Source material: CD8+ T cells from PBMCs. The receptors derive from a human donor in good health (CMV status not recorded). Some clones in this sample may be carry-over from other donors' samples. Each CDR3 is given with its conserved first and last residue. A D gene is named only where the DNA matches it firmly. Clone size is not always given. Where it is, it says once, few, many or a class for expanded clones.

TRBJ1-5	few	TRBV7-8	.	TGTGCCAGCAGCATCGGACAGAACAATCAGCCCCAGCATTTT	CASSIGQNNQPQHF
TRBJ2-7	.	TRBV7-6	.	TGTGCCAGCAGCTTAGGAGTAGGTAACTTGCCCGGGGCTACCGAGCAGTACTTC	CASSLGVGNLPGATEQYF
TRBJ1-2	few	TRBV28	.	TGTGCCAGCAGTTTACGGGGGGGGCTCTTCTATGGCTACACCTTC	CASSLRGGLFYGYTF
TRBJ2-7	.	TRBV13	TRBD2	TGTGCCAGCAGCCCCGGACTAGCGGGGGGATCCTACGAGCAGTACTTC	CASSPGLAGGSYEQYF
TRBJ2-7	.	TRBV6-6	.	TGTGCCAGCAGTTACTCGGTGGGGGACCTCTACGAGCAGTACTTC	CASSYSVGDLYEQYF
TRBJ2-1	.	TRBV6-1	.	TGTGCCAGCAGTGAAGCTAGGTATCCCTACAATGAGCAGTTCTTC	CASSEARYPYNEQFF
TRBJ1-1	few	TRBV7-2	.	TGTGCCAGCAGCTTTAGGGACATCGGAAAGGCCACTGAAGCTTTCTTT	CASSFRDIGKATEAFF
TRBJ1-1	.	TRBV7-6	.	TGTGCCAGCAGCTTAATGAGGTCAGCAGTGACAGAGCGGAGCACTGAAGCTTTCTTT	CASSLMRSAVTERSTEAFF
TRBJ1-1	few	TRBV30	.	TGTGCCTGGACCGTAGAGGTGAACACTGAAGCTTTCTTT	CAWTVEVNTEAFF
TRBJ2-7	.	TRBV6-1	.	TGTGCCAGCAGTAATCGGGACAACCCCTACGAGCAGTACTTC	CASSNRDNPYEQYF
TRBJ2-7	.	TRBV4-3	.	TGCGCCAGCAGCCAAGAGGGCGGCTCCTACGAGCAGTGCTTC	CASSQEGGSYEQCF
TRBJ1-5	.	TRBV7-8	.	TGTGCCAGCAGCTCCATCAGGGGCCGGCAGCCCCAGCATTTT	CASSSIRGRQPQHF
TRBJ2-5	many	TRBV7-2	.	TGTGCCAGCAGCTTAGGGGACGACGATGACCAAGAGACCCAGTACTTC	CASSLGDDDDQETQYF
TRBJ2-1	.	TRBV4-3	TRBD2	TGCGCCAGCAGCCAAGAGCGGGGGGGCGTGTACAATGAGCAGTTCTTC	CASSQERGGVYNEQFF
TRBJ1-5	few	TRBV7-8	TRBD1	TGTGCCAGCAGCGCGGGACAGCAAAATCAGCCCCAGCATTTT	CASSAGQQNQPQHF
TRBJ2-1	.	TRBV5-4	.	TGTGCCAGCAACTATGGTCGGGGCTCCTACAATGAGCAGTTCTTC	CASNYGRGSYNEQFF
TRBJ2-6	few	TRBV4-3	.	TGCGCCAGCAGCCAAGATAGTCGCTCCCCGAGGGCCAACGTCCTGACTTTC	CASSQDSRSPRANVLTF
TRBJ1-3	few	TRBV29-1	.	TGCAGCGTTTTGGCCCAACACAGAGGCTCTGGAAACACCATATATTTT	CSVLAQHRGSGNTIYF
TRBJ1-1	.	TRBV29-1	.	TGCAGCGCTGGGGACATTTCCCTCCCGGCTGAAGCTTTCTTT	CSAGDISLPAEAFF
TRBJ1-1	.	TRBV4-1	TRBD1	TGCGCCAGCAGCTGGGGACAGGGCCTGAACACTGAAGCTTTCTTT	CASSWGQGLNTEAFF
TRBJ1-1	.	TRBV7-9	.	TGTGCCAGCAGCTCCCCGGACCCTAGGCACACTGAAGCTTTCTTT	CASSSPDPRHTEAFF
TRBJ2-1	medium-sized	TRBV11-2	.	TGTGCCAGCAGCGACCCGGGGTACAATGAGCAGTTCTTC	CASSDPGYNEQFF
TRBJ2-7	.	TRBV29-1	TRBD1	TGCAGCGTTGAAGGACAAGCCACAGGGGAGAAATACGAGCAGTACTTC	CSVEGQATGEKYEQYF
TRBJ1-2	.	TRBV25-1	TRBD1	TGTGCCAGCAGTGAATCGACAGGGGCGGGTGGCTACACCTTC	CASSESTGAGGYTF
TRBJ2-2	.	TRBV6-2/TRBV6-3	TRBD2	TGTGCCAGCAGTCAAGCGGGGGGATTGACCGGGGAGCTGTTTTTT	CASSQAGGLTGELFF
TRBJ1-1	.	TRBV10-3	.	TGTGCCATCAGTGACCCCGCCCAGGCCTCGGTCACTGAAGCTTTCTTT	CAISDPAQASVTEAFF
TRBJ2-6	.	TRBV2	.	TGTGCCAGCAGTGACTACCTCTCTGGGGCCAACGTCCTGACTTTC	CASSDYLSGANVLTF
TRBJ2-7	.	TRBV28	TRBD1	TGTGCCAGCAGTCCGGGACAGAACTTCGAGCAGTACTTC	CASSPGQNFEQYF
TRBJ1-2	.	TRBV29-1	.	TGCAGCGCCGCTCGCCAGGGGACTAACTATGGCTACACCTTC	CSAARQGTNYGYTF
TRBJ2-7	.	TRBV6-1	TRBD1	TGTGCCAGCGGCTGGACAGGGTCCCACGAGCAGTACTTC	CASGWTGSHEQYF
TRBJ2-7	.	TRBV27	.	TGTGCCAGCAGTTTAAGGTTTCGGTACGAGCAGTACTTC	CASSLRFRYEQYF
TRBJ2-7	.	TRBV20-1	TRBD2	TGCAGTGCTAGAGATAAGCGGGGGGGGTACGAGCAGTACTTC	CSARDKRGGYEQYF
TRBJ2-2	.	TRBV14	.	TGTGCCAGCAGCCAAGAACCAGGTCGACCCGGGGAGCTGTTTTTT	CASSQEPGRPGELFF
TRBJ2-3	.	TRBV28	.	TGTGCCAGCAGTTTAAAGGCGGTCTCCTACACAGATACGCAGTATTTT	CASSLKAVSYTDTQYF
TRBJ1-1	.	TRBV7-2	.	TGTGCCAGCAGCTCGGGCAGGACTGAACCCCGGGTAACTGAAGCTTTCTTT	CASSSGRTEPRVTEAFF
TRBJ1-6	few	TRBV28	.	TGTGCCAGCAGTTTAATAAGGAGCTCCTATAATTCACCCCTCCACTTT	CASSLIRSSYNSPLHF
TRBJ1-5	.	TRBV12-3/TRBV12-4	.	TGTGCCAGCAGTTTAGCGTCCGGCCATAGCAATCAGCCCCAGCATTTT	CASSLASGHSNQPQHF
TRBJ2-3	.	TRBV6-2/TRBV6-3	.	TGTGCCAGCCGAGGACTCACAGATACGCAGTATTTT	CASRGLTDTQYF
TRBJ1-1	.	TRBV7-6	.	TGTGCCAGCATCCCCGGGGGGTCTAGCGCTGAAGCTTTCTTT	CASIPGGSSAEAFF
TRBJ2-2	.	TRBV19	TRBD1	TGTGCCAGTACCCTGGACAGGGGGAACACCGGGGAGCTGTTTTTT	CASTLDRGNTGELFF
TRBJ2-3	many	TRBV28	.	TGTGCCAGCAGTTTTTGGGCAGGGGGCACAGATACGCAGTATTTT	CASSFWAGGTDTQYF
TRBJ1-1	.	TRBV7-6	.	TGTGCCAGCAGCTTAGTGGCGGACATCCTTTTTAACACTGAAGCTTTCTTT	CASSLVADILFNTEAFF
TRBJ2-1	once	TRBV15	TRBD2	TGTGCCACCAGCAGAGGTGGCGGGGGGTCCTACAATGAGCAGTTCTTC	CATSRGGGGSYNEQFF
TRBJ2-3	few	TRBV27	TRBD2	TGTGCCAGCAGCCTCGAGGCCCCCGGGGACTACACAGATACGCAGTATTTT	CASSLEAPGDYTDTQYF
TRBJ2-1	few	TRBV20-1	.	TGCAGTGCTATCCCCTCCGGGGGCCGCTCCTACAATGAGCAGTTCTTC	CSAIPSGGRSYNEQFF
TRBJ2-7	.	TRBV28	.	TGTGCCAGCAGTCTCGGCCCCAGCGAGCAGTACTTC	CASSLGPSEQYF
TRBJ2-7	few	TRBV2	.	TGTGCCAGCTTCCTTAAGGGGGTTTCCTACGAGCAGTACTTC	CASFLKGVSYEQYF